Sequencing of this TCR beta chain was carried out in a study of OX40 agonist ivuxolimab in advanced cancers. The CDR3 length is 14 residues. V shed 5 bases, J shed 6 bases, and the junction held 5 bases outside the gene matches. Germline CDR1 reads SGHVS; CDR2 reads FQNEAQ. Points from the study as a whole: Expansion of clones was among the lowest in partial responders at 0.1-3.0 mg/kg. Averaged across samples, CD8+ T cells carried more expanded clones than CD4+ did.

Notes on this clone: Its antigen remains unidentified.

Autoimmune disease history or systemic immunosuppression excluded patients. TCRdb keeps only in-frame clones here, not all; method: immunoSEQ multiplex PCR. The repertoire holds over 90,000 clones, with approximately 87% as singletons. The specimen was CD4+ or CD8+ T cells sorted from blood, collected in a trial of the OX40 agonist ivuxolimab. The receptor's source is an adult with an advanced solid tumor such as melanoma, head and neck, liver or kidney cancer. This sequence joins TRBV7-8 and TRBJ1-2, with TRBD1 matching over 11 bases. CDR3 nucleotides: TGTGCCAGCAGCCAAGGACAGGGGGCGGATGGCTACACCTTC. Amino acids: CASSQGQGADGYTF.